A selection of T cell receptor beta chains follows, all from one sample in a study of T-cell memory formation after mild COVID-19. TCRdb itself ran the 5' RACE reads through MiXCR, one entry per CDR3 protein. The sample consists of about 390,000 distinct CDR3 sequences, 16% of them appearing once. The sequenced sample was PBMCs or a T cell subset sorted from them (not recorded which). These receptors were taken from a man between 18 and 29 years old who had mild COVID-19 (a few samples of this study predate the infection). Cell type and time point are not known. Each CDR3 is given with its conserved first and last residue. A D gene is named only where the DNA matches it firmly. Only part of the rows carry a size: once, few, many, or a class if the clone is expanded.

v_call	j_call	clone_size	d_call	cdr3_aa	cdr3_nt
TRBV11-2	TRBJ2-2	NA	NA	CASTGTAITGELFF	TGTGCCAGTACCGGGACTGCGATCACCGGGGAGCTGTTTTTT
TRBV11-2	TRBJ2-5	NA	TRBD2	CASSQASGGTQETQYF	TGTGCCAGCAGCCAAGCCAGCGGGGGGACCCAAGAGACCCAGTACTTC
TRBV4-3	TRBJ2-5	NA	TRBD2	CASSRLGRGGQETQYF	TGCGCCAGCAGCCGCCTCGGGCGGGGGGGCCAAGAGACCCAGTACTTC
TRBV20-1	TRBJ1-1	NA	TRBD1	CSARAPGTATEAFF	TGCAGTGCTAGAGCCCCCGGGACAGCCACTGAAGCTTTCTTT
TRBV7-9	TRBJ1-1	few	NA	CASSPKGVGGTEAFF	TGTGCCAGCAGCCCTAAGGGGGTGGGGGGCACTGAAGCTTTCTTT
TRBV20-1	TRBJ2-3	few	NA	CRGPGTDTQYF	TGCAGGGGGCCGGGTACAGATACGCAGTATTTT
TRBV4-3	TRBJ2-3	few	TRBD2	CASSQGLAGGPSTDTQYF	TGCGCCAGCAGCCAAGGACTAGCGGGGGGGCCTAGCACAGATACGCAGTATTTT
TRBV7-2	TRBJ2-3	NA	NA	CASSFLEVDTQYF	TGTGCCAGCAGCTTTCTAGAGGTAGATACGCAGTATTTT
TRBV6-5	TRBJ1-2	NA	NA	CASSLTQNYGYTF	TGTGCCAGCAGTTTAACCCAGAACTATGGCTACACCTTC
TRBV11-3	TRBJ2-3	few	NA	CASSLRQGADTQYF	TGTGCCAGCAGCTTAAGGCAGGGTGCAGATACGCAGTATTTT
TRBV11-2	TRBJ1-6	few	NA	CASSLALRYNSPIHF	TGTGCCAGCAGCTTGGCCTTACGGTATAATTCACCCATCCACTTT
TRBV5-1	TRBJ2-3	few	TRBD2	CASSLAETAGTSSGDTQYF	TGCGCCAGCAGCTTGGCCGAGACAGCCGGGACTAGCTCAGGGGATACGCAGTATTTT
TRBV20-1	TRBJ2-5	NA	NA	CSAVLGGHETQYF	TGCAGTGCCGTCCTCGGGGGCCATGAGACCCAGTACTTC
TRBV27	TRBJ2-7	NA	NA	CASSAAVGYEQYF	TGTGCCAGCAGTGCCGCTGTCGGCTACGAGCAGTACTTC
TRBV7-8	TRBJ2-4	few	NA	CASSFSPRLAKNIQYF	TGTGCCAGCAGCTTTTCTCCTCGTTTAGCCAAAAACATTCAGTACTTC
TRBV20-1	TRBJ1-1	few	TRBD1	CSASNTGGYTEAFF	TGCAGTGCTTCTAACACAGGGGGTTACACTGAAGCTTTCTTT
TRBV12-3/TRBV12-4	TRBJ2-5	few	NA	CASSRTQKTQYF	TGTGCCAGCAGTCGGACTCAGAAGACCCAGTACTTC
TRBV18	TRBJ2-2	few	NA	CASSPKSGSNTGELFF	TGTGCCAGCTCACCAAAATCAGGATCGAACACCGGGGAGCTGTTTTTT
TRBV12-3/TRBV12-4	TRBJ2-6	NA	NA	CASSLIRGTIFGANVLTF	TGTGCCAGCAGTTTAATTAGGGGGACAATATTTGGGGCCAACGTCCTGACTTTC
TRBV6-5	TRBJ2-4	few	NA	CASSYSQGLAQYF	TGTGCCAGCAGTTACTCACAGGGTCTCGCACAGTACTTC
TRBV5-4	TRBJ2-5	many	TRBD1	CASSGDSLQETQYF	TGTGCCAGCAGCGGGGACAGCCTTCAAGAGACCCAGTACTTC
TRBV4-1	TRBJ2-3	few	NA	CASSQDSAGRPDTQYF	TGCGCCAGCAGCCAAGATAGCGCTGGGCGCCCAGATACGCAGTATTTT
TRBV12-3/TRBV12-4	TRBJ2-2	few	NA	CASSGQFANTGELFF	TGTGCCAGCAGTGGACAGTTCGCGAACACCGGGGAGCTGTTTTTT
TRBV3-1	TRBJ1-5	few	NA	CASSLSQAYSNQPQHF	TGTGCCAGCAGCCTGTCACAGGCGTATAGCAATCAGCCCCAGCATTTT
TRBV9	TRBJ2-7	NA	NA	CASSGQGGPYEQYF	TGTGCCAGCAGCGGACAGGGAGGTCCCTACGAGCAGTACTTC
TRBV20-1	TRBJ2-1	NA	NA	CSATTIAGRGEQFF	TGCAGTGCCACCACCATAGCCGGCCGGGGTGAGCAGTTCTTC
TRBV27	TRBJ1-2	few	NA	CASKLYKDSLDGYTF	TGTGCCAGCAAACTATATAAGGACAGCTTGGATGGCTACACCTTC
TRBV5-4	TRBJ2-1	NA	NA	CASSGLRNEQFF	TGTGCCAGCAGTGGACTCCGCAATGAGCAGTTCTTC
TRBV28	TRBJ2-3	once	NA	CASKPPGDTQYF	TGTGCCAGCAAGCCACCGGGAGATACGCAGTATTTT